The 27 T cell receptor beta chains presented below share a single source sample, sequenced in a study of blood T cells in healthy people across ages. Then a second PCR, running roughly 6 to 11 cycles, was carried out with a sample-barcoded 5' primer and a J-beta primer mix. MiXCR, applied by TCRdb to the 5' RACE reads, yields one record per CDR3 protein. The data show approximately 800,000 distinct CDR3 sequences, with about 48% seen just once and around 41% held by the top ten. Input material: blood. Source of these receptors: a man older than 75 in good health.

J is TRBJ2-7 and V is TRBV6-2 or TRBV6-3; 12 nucleotides align to TRBD2. The CDR3 contains 13 residues. With 10 bases clipped from V and 6 bases from J, the junction kept 7 bases outside the gene matches. Germline values: CDR1 MNHEY, CDR2 SVGEGT. The chain's CDR3 is CATLTSGGFEQYF. The CDR3 DNA follows: TGTGCCACCCTGACTAGCGGGGGCTTCGAGCAGTACTTC.

The chain combines TRBV28 with TRBJ2-5; D gene uncertain. The germline CDR1 and CDR2 sequences are MDHEN and SYDVKM. Deletions cut 8 bases from V and 5 bases from J, with 9 bases between. CDR3 length equals 11 residues. The CDR3 coding sequence is TGTGCCAGCCTGTCAACCGAGACCCAGTACTTC. Encoded protein: CASLSTETQYF.

CDR3 region: CASSLGLSGRSTDTQYF. CDR3 coding DNA: TGCGCCAGCAGCTTGGGGCTTAGCGGGCGGAGCACAGATACGCAGTATTTT. This chain uses TRBV5-1 with TRBJ2-3; 7 positions agree with TRBD2. The ends lost 0 bases at V and 0 bases at J; junction bases unmatched: 7. The CDR3 has 17 residues. Looked up from germline, CDR1 is SGHRS and CDR2 is YFSETQ. The complete variable domain, with remaining parts taken from reference TRBV5-1 and TRBJ2-3, reads KAGVTQTPRYLIKTRGQQVTLSCSPISGHRSVSWYQQTPGQGLQFLFEYFSETQRNKGNFPGRFSGRQFSNSRSEMNVSTLELGDSALYLCASSLGLSGRSTDTQYFGPGTRLTVL.

The chain recombines TRBV7-6 with TRBJ2-1, with 7 positions matching TRBD2. CDR3 length equals 17 residues. V trimming: 8 bases; J trimming: 0 bases; junction bases outside the gene matches: 13. CDR1 is SGHVS and CDR2 is FNYEAQ in the germline V gene. The CDR3 is CASLALAWEGSYNEQFF. The CDR3 DNA follows: TGTGCCAGCCTAGCCCTGGCTTGGGAGGGCTCCTACAATGAGCAGTTCTTC.

This clonotype was counted between two and nine times. The V call is TRBV30, the J call TRBJ2-5, with TRBD1 matching over 8 bases. This CDR3 has 13 residues. Germline CDR1 reads GTSNPN; CDR2 reads SVGIG (reference sequence). V lost 7 bases, J lost 5 bases, and 9 bases stayed unmatched. The CDR3 region has the DNA TGTGCCTATAACAGGGGGTTGCGGGAGACCCAGTACTTC. The encoded protein is CAYNRGLRETQYF.

This clonotype was observed a few times. V gene TRBV12-3 or TRBV12-4 combines with J gene TRBJ1-2; a possible D gene is TRBD1 (5 bases). Trimming removed 7 bases at V and 2 bases at J, with 17 bases between. The CDR3 covers 15 residues. CDR3 in amino acids: CASNKGTHGNYGYTF. CDR3 nucleotides: TGTGCCAGCAATAAAGGGACCCACGGGAACTATGGCTACACCTTC.

V is TRBV6-1 and J is TRBJ1-4; D unclear. CDR1 MNHNS and CDR2 SASEGT come from the germline V gene. Trimming took off 5 bases at V and 3 bases at J, with 16 bases between the two ends. The CDR3 spans 16 residues. The CDR3 reads CASSPGVVVANEKLFF. The CDR3 bases are TGTGCCAGCAGTCCGGGAGTAGTAGTAGCTAATGAAAAACTGTTTTTT.

This clonotype was observed a few times. The rearrangement joins TRBV20-1 to TRBJ2-3, with D perhaps TRBD1 or TRBD2 (6 bases each). Germline assignment: CDR1 DFQATT and CDR2 SNEGSKA (reference sequence). Trimming stripped 2 bases from V and 3 bases from J, with 15 bases between. The CDR3 runs to 15 residues. In DNA form, the CDR3 reads TGCAGTGCTAGACCGGGGGCGGGATGGACAGATACGCAGTATTTT. It specifies CSARPGAGWTDTQYF.

The chain combines TRBV27 with TRBJ2-7; D possibly uses TRBD1 or TRBD2 (5 bases each). Trimming left V 0 bases short and J 6 bases short, with 18 bases between. CDR1 is MNHEY and CDR2 is SMNVEV in the germline V gene (reference sequence). The length of the CDR3 is 16 residues. CDR3 nucleotide sequence: TGTGCCAGCAGTTTATCCCCTGGGACGGCCGGGGCCGAGCAGTACTTC. It translates to CASSLSPGTAGAEQYF.

At least ten counts were recorded for this clonotype. The chain has TRBV5-6 and TRBJ2-5; a weak D match, TRBD2 (5 bases). Germline assignment: CDR1 SGHDT and CDR2 YYEEEE. The CDR3 contains 14 residues. V was clipped by 4 bases and J by 4 bases, with 14 bases between them. The CDR3 region is CASSNDYGSETQYF. CDR3 in DNA: TGTGCCAGCAGCAACGACTATGGTTCAGAGACCCAGTACTTC.

Only a few counts were recorded for this clonotype. The chain uses TRBV12-3 or TRBV12-4 and TRBJ2-4, with TRBD2 matching 14 bases. The J call may be mistaken, given a closer DNA end match to TRBJ2-7. This CDR3 region has 15 residues. CDR3 residues: CASSPPGLAGDEQYF. The CDR3 coding sequence is TGTGCCAGCAGCCCCCCGGGACTAGCGGGAGACGAGCAGTACTTC.

The V call is TRBV6-2 or TRBV6-3, the J call TRBJ2-3, with 7 bases fitting TRBD2. Germline V CDR1 and CDR2: MNHEY, SVGEGT. The CDR3 loop spans 14 amino acids. Trimming at V came to 7 bases and at J to 14 bases, leaving 18 bases not matched to a gene. The chain's CDR3 is CASKLGGERLYAYF. DNA for the CDR3: TGTGCCAGCAAGTTGGGGGGGGAACGACTTTACGCGTATTTT.

This clonotype was recorded a few times. The chain employs TRBV9 and TRBJ2-1, with D maybe TRBD2 (5 bases). CDR3 length: 15 residues. Germline values: CDR1 SGDLS, CDR2 YYNGEE. The V and J ends lost 4 bases and 7 bases respectively, with 18 bases between them. The CDR3 DNA is TGTGCCAGCAGCTACCACGGGGAAACCCTAAATGAGCAGTTCTTC. Translated, it gives CASSYHGETLNEQFF.

This clonotype was seen more than once but under ten times. The J gene is TRBJ1-2, the V gene TRBV20-1; unclear D gene. V lost 5 bases and J lost 2, with 12 bases in between. This CDR3 region has 13 residues. Germline V gene data show CDR1 as DFQATT and CDR2 as SNEGSKA (reference sequence). The CDR3 DNA is TGCAGTGCTCCCGGCTCCACCAACTATGGCTACACCTTC. It translates to CSAPGSTNYGYTF.

Remarks on this clonotype: A clone one base away is much larger, so this may be a read error. The V gene is TRBV7-2, the J gene TRBJ2-3; tentatively, D is TRBD1 (5 bases). The germline CDR1 and CDR2 sequences are SGHTA and FQGNSA. The V end lost 3 bases, the J end lost 14 bases, and 24 bases lay between the germline ends. CDR3 length: 15 residues. The chain's CDR3 is CASSFSDNRHRDAYF. The CDR3 bases are TGTGCCAGCAGCTTCAGTGACAACAGGCACAGAGACGCGTATTTT. Variable domain in full (rest from reference TRBV7-2 and TRBJ2-3): GAGVSQSPSNKVTEKGKDVELRCDPISGHTALYWYRQSLGQGLEFLIYFQGNSAPDKSGLPSDRFSAERTGGSVSTLTIQRTQQEDSAVYLCASSFSDNRHRDAYFGPGTRLTVL.

The chain joins TRBV6-2 or TRBV6-3 to TRBJ2-4, with a tentative D call TRBD2 (6 bases). CDR3 length equals 15 residues. Looked up from germline, CDR1 is MNHEY and CDR2 is SVGEGT. V gave up 2 bases and J gave up 6 bases, with 14 bases separating them. Here the CDR3 DNA reads TGTGCCAGCAGTTACCCCCGACTAGTAACAAACATTCAGTACTTC. It specifies CASSYPRLVTNIQYF.

This clonotype was seen ten or more times. The chain recombines TRBV3-1 with TRBJ1-2; D gene ambiguous. CDR1 LGHDT and CDR2 YNNKEL come from the germline V gene (reference sequence). The ends were cut back, 6 bases at V and 2 bases at J, with 10 bases in the middle. The CDR3 covers 13 residues. For the CDR3, the DNA is TGTGCCAGCAGTCCAAACGGAAACTATGGCTACACCTTC. Amino acid sequence: CASSPNGNYGYTF.

This clonotype was picked up a small number of times. The V gene is TRBV5-1, the J gene TRBJ2-3; TRBD1 matches at 7 bases. With 4 bases clipped from V and 0 bases from J, the junction kept 5 bases outside the gene matches. This CDR3 spans 15 amino acids. Per the germline V gene, CDR1 is SGHRS and CDR2 is YFSETQ. CDR3 in amino acids: CASSGNRGSTDTQYF. CDR3 coding DNA: TGCGCCAGCAGCGGTAACAGGGGCAGCACAGATACGCAGTATTTT. Together with reference TRBV5-1 and TRBJ2-3, the CDR3 gives the full variable domain: KAGVTQTPRYLIKTRGQQVTLSCSPISGHRSVSWYQQTPGQGLQFLFEYFSETQRNKGNFPGRFSGRQFSNSRSEMNVSTLELGDSALYLCASSGNRGSTDTQYFGPGTRLTVL.

This clonotype has more than one count but fewer than ten. The genes are TRBV19 and TRBJ1-1, with D uncertain. V lost 6 bases and J lost 1, with 15 bases in between. The CDR3 is made up of 15 amino acids. The V gene's germline CDR1 is LNHDA and CDR2 SQIVND (reference sequence). The CDR3 reads CASSSRASPNTEAFF. CDR3 bases: TGTGCCAGTAGCTCAAGGGCAAGCCCGAACACTGAAGCTTTCTTT.

The chain uses TRBV27 and TRBJ2-1; TRBD2 matches at 8 bases. The trim removed 3 bases at V and 6 bases at J, leaving 7 bases unmatched. From germline, CDR1 is MNHEY and CDR2 SMNVEV (reference sequence). This CDR3 region has 15 residues. The CDR3 DNA sequence: TGTGCCAGCAGTTTTATCGGGGCGGGGGGCAATGAGCAGTTCTTC. Translating gives CASSFIGAGGNEQFF.

The table lists this clonotype with a few counts. The V call is TRBV18, the J call TRBJ2-6; the match to TRBD1 covers 7 bases. The CDR3 runs 15 residues. Germline V gives CDR1 KGHSH, CDR2 LQKENI. V was clipped by 5 bases and J by 2 bases; unmatched bases: 3. CDR3 DNA sequence: TGTGCCAGCTCAGTTACAGGGGCTGGGGCCAACGTCCTGACTTTC. Protein sequence: CASSVTGAGANVLTF.

The V gene is TRBV14, the J gene TRBJ1-2, with D possibly being TRBD1 (6 bases). The V end was cut by 4 bases, the J end by 0 bases, with 12 bases between. Per germline, CDR1 SGHDN and CDR2 FVKESK. The CDR3 has 15 residues. The CDR3 nucleotides are TGTGCCAGCAGCCTAGACAGGTCTACTAACTATGGCTACACCTTC. Its translation: CASSLDRSTNYGYTF.

This clonotype was counted between two and nine times. V gene TRBV20-1 combines with J gene TRBJ2-5; the match to TRBD2 covers 10 bases. Losses at the gene ends were 3 bases for V and 2 bases for J; bases not matched to a gene: 12. Germline values: CDR1 DFQATT, CDR2 SNEGSKA (reference sequence). This CDR3 is 17 amino acids long. The CDR3 sequence is CSASVRLAGLSQETQYF. The DNA for the CDR3 is TGCAGTGCTAGTGTTCGACTAGCGGGCTTATCTCAAGAGACCCAGTACTTC.

Points on this clonotype: The junction departs from the called germline gene at one end, perhaps through a read error. The chain combines TRBV27 with TRBJ2-7, with TRBD2 matching 13 bases. There are 16 residues in the CDR3. Per germline, CDR1 MNHEY and CDR2 SMNVEV (reference sequence). The CDR3 DNA follows: TGTGCCTGCAGTTTGGGACTAGCGGGAACTCGTTACGAGCAGTACTTC. As protein: CACSLGLAGTRYEQYF.

This rearrangement joins TRBV6-2 or TRBV6-3 to TRBJ2-1, with 7 bases fitting TRBD2. The CDR3 extends over 15 amino acids. Germline V CDR1 and CDR2: MNHEY, SVGEGT. Unmatched junction bases numbered 11, after V lost 8 bases and J lost 4 bases. The CDR3 reads CASQTDGRLYNEQFF. Written as DNA, the CDR3 is TGTGCCAGCCAGACCGACGGGAGGCTGTACAATGAGCAGTTCTTC.

V usage is TRBV5-1 and J usage is TRBJ2-7; TRBD2 matches 14 bases. Per the germline V gene, CDR1 is SGHRS and CDR2 is YFSETQ. V shed 3 bases and J 6 bases; nucleotides not matched to a gene: 8. This CDR3 has 16 amino acids. The CDR3 here is CASSSTWTSGRSEQYF. CDR3 coding DNA: TGCGCCAGCAGCTCTACCTGGACTAGCGGGAGGTCCGAGCAGTACTTC. The variable domain in full, with the rest retrieved from reference TRBV5-1 and TRBJ2-7, is KAGVTQTPRYLIKTRGQQVTLSCSPISGHRSVSWYQQTPGQGLQFLFEYFSETQRNKGNFPGRFSGRQFSNSRSEMNVSTLELGDSALYLCASSSTWTSGRSEQYFGPGTRLTVT.

This clonotype has more than one count but fewer than ten. The rearrangement links TRBV3-1 to TRBJ2-3; 7 bases fit TRBD1. Germline values: CDR1 LGHDT, CDR2 YNNKEL (reference sequence). CDR3 length: 16 amino acids. Germline trimming cut 4 bases from V and 14 bases from J; bases unmatched to any gene: 21. The CDR3 coding sequence is TGTGCCAGCAGCCCCGACAGGGCGCCCCAGCACAGATACGCGTATTTT. Translation gives CASSPDRAPQHRYAYF.